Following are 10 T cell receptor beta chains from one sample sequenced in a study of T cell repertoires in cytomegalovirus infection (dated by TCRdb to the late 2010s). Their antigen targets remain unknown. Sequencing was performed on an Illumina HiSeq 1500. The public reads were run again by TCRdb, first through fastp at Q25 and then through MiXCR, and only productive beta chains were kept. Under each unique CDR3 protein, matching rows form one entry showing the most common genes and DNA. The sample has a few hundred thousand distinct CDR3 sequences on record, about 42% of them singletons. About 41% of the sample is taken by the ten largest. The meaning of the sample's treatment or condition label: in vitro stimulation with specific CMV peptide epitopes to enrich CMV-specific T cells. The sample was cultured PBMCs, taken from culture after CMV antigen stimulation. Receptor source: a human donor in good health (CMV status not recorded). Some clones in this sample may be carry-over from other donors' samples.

The CDR3: CASNKGTGYEQYF. As DNA, the CDR3 is TGTGCCAGCAACAAAGGGACGGGCTACGAGCAGTACTTC. V is TRBV12-3 or TRBV12-4 and J is TRBJ2-7, with D possibly called TRBD1 or TRBD2 (5 bases each). The germline V and J ends were trimmed by 7 bases and 3 bases, with 13 bases remaining between them. There are 13 residues in the CDR3.

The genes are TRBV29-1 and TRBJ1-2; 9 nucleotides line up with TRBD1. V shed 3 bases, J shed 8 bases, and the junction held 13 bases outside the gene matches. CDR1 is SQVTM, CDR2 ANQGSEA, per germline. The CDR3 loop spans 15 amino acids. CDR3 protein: CSVDARGQGTSGYTF. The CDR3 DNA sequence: TGCAGCGTTGACGCCCGTGGACAGGGGACATCGGGCTACACCTTC. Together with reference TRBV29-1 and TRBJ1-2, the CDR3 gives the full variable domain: SAVISQKPSRDICQRGTSLTIQCQVDSQVTMMFWYRQQPGQSLTLIATANQGSEATYESGFVIDKFPISRPNLTFSTLTVSNMSPEDSSIYLCSVDARGQGTSGYTFGSGTRLTVV.

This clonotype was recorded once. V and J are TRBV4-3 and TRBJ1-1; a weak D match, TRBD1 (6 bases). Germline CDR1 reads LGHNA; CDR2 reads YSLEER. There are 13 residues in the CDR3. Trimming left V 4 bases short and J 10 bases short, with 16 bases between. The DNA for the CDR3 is TGCGCCAGCAGCCTAATTGTACAGGGTTCAGCTTTCTTT. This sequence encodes CASSLIVQGSAFF.

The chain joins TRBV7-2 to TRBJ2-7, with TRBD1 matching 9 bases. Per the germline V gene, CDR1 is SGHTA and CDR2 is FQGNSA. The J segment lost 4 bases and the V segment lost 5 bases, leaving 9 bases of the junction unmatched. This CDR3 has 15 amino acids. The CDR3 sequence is CASSHGTGTIYEQYF. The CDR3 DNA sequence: TGTGCCAGCAGCCACGGGACAGGGACAATTTACGAGCAGTACTTC.

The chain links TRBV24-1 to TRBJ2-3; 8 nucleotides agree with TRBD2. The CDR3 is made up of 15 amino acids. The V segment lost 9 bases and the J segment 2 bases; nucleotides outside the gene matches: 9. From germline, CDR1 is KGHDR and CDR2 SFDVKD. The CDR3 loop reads CATGGSGALTDTQYF. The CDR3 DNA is TGTGCCACCGGGGGTAGCGGGGCCCTCACAGATACGCAGTATTTT.

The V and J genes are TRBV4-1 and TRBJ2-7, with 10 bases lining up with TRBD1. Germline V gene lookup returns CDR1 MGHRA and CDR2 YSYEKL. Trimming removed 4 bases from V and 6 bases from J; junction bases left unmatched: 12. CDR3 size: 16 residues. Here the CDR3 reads CASSRNRDRGLSEQYF. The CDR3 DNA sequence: TGCGCCAGCAGCCGGAACCGGGACAGGGGTCTCAGCGAGCAGTACTTC.

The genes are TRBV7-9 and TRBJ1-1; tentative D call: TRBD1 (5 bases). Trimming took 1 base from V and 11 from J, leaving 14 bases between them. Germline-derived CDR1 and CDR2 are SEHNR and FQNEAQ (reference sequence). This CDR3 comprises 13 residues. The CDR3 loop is CASSLGGGRDAFF. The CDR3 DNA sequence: TGTGCCAGCAGCTTAGGAGGAGGCAGGGACGCTTTCTTT.

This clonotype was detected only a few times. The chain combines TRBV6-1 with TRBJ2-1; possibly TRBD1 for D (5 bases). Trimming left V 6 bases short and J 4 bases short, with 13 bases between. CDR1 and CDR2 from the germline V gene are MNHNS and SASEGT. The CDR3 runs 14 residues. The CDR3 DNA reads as TGTGCCAGCAGATCAAAACAGGAGTACAATGAGCAGTTCTTC. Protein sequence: CASRSKQEYNEQFF.

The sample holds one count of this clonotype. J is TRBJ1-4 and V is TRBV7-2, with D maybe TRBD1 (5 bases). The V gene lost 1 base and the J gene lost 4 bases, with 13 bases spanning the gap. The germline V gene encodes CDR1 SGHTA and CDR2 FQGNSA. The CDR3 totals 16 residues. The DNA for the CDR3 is TGTGCCAGCAGCTTAGGAGACAGCTTACTTAATGAAAAACTGTTTTTT. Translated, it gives CASSLGDSLLNEKLFF.

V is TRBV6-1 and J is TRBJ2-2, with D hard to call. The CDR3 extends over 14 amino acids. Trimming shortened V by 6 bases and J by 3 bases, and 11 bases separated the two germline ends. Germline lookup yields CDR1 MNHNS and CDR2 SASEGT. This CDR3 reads CASRLTYHTGELFF. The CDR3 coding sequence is TGTGCCAGCAGGTTAACGTACCACACCGGGGAGCTGTTTTTT.